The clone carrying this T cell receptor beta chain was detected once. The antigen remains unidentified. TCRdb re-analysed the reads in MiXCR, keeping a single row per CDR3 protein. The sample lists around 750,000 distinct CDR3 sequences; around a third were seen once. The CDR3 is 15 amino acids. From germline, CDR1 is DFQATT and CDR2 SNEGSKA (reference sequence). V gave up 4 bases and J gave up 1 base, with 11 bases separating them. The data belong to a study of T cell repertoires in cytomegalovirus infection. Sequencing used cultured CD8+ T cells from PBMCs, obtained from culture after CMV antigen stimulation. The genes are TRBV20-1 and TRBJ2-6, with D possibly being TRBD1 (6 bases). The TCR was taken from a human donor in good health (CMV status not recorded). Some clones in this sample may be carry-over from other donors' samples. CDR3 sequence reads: CSAIPTGSGANVLTF. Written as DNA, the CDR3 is TGCAGTGCTATTCCCACAGGGTCTGGGGCCAACGTCCTGACTTTC.